This section outlines one T cell receptor (beta chain) sequence together with its context. The CDR3 runs 13 residues. Trimming took off 8 bases at V and 3 bases at J, with 17 bases between the two ends. The V gene's germline CDR1 is GTSNPN and CDR2 SVGIG (reference sequence). This sample was taken from a study of blood T cell repertoires in COVID-19. Here immunoSEQ multiplex PCR was the method, and the copy in TCRdb shows in-frame clones only, minus some. Of fewer than 95,000 clones in the sample, approximately 89% were seen once. J is TRBJ2-7 and V is TRBV30, with D possibly TRBD1 on 6 matching bases. Sequenced material: peripheral blood. This sequence originates from a man between 60 and 70 years old with acute or convalescent COVID-19. CDR3 in DNA: TGTGCCGGCCGGGACAACCTTCTCTACGAGCAGTACTTC. This sequence encodes CAGRDNLLYEQYF.